This entry features one TCR beta chain sequence. This entry belongs to a study of shared T cell receptors in the human thymus. Only in-frame clones appear in the TCRdb table, and some are missing; sequencing was by immunoSEQ multiplex PCR. The sample has some 700,000 clones, more than 75% seen once. V lost 3 bases and J lost 3; bases outside the gene matches: 8. The CDR3 is 16 residues long. Germline CDR1 is MDHEN and CDR2 is SYDVKM. These data were likewise used in another study, on human thymus T cells. That report notes: Apparent bias marked the V and J gene usage of thymic and blood repertoires.

The clonotype originates from a boy in the first two years of life with a congenital heart defect. The chain couples TRBV28 to TRBJ1-2, with TRBD1 identical over 9 bases. The sequenced material came from thymocytes. The CDR3 protein is CASSLRTGGEDYGYTF. The DNA of the CDR3 is TGTGCCAGCAGTTTGCGTACAGGGGGCGAAGACTATGGCTACACCTTC.